Sequencing of this T cell receptor beta chain was carried out in a study of shared clonotypes between healthy human individuals. The wider study: The people who gave samples were a couple of women and a few men aged 18 to 49. General study results and limits: Tissue TCR repertoires likely differ from these blood-only repertoires. Non-shared clonotypes had lower generation probabilities than clonotypes shared by all four sorted-subset donors.

V lost 6 bases, J lost 3 bases, and 2 bases stayed unmatched. Germline CDR1 WNHNN, CDR2 SYGVQD (reference sequence). The CDR3 spans 14 residues. This clone appeared once. As yet, its antigen is unknown. Deep-level running was used for the assay. Measured with immunoSEQ multiplex PCR; TCRdb has only the in-frame clones, and not every one. The sample has some 800,000 clones, over 90% seen once. Naive CD8 cells were CD45RO-negative, positively selected for CCR7, excluding terminally differentiated effector memory CD45RA+ cells. V is TRBV10-1 and J is TRBJ2-1; 10 nucleotides agree with TRBD1. The sequence derives from a man between 25 and 39 years old in good health. The sequencing sample was made of naive CD8+ T cells sorted from blood. In DNA, the CDR3 is TGCGCCAGCAGCCGGGACAGGGGCTACAATGAGCAGTTCTTC. Amino acid sequence: CASSRDRGYNEQFF.